The rows below give T cell receptor beta chains drawn from one sample of a study of blood T cell repertoires in COVID-19. TCRdb's table, derived via immunoSEQ multiplex PCR, lists solely in-frame clones and lacks some. This table has 300,000 or so clones, around 84% appearing once. The specimen was PBMCs or T cells enriched from blood (not recorded which). All receptors derive from a woman between 18 and 29 years old who had recovered from COVID-19. Each CDR3 is given with its conserved first and last residue. The D gene is left open where the match is weak. Clone size is stated in some rows and not others, as once, few, many or a class when expanded.

cdr3_aa,cdr3_nt,v_call,clone_size,j_call,d_call
CASSSGNGYTF,TGTGCCAGCAGTTCAGGGAATGGCTACACCTTC,TRBV27,.,TRBJ1-2,.
CAWSEGSGGWNEQFF,TGTGCCTGGAGTGAGGGTAGCGGGGGGTGGAATGAGCAGTTCTTC,TRBV30,.,TRBJ2-1,TRBD2
CASSLIAASTDTQYF,TGTGCCAGCAGCTTAATAGCGGCCAGCACAGATACGCAGTATTTT,TRBV7-3,.,TRBJ2-3,.
CASSLARSDTQYF,TGTGCCAGCAGCTTAGCCCGGTCAGATACGCAGTATTTT,TRBV13,.,TRBJ2-3,.
CAISSGQGLSYGYTF,TGTGCCATCAGTTCGGGACAGGGGCTAAGCTATGGCTACACCTTC,TRBV10-3,.,TRBJ1-2,TRBD1
CASSKGHRDVNTGELFF,TGTGCCAGCAGCAAGGGGCACAGGGACGTAAACACCGGGGAGCTGTTTTTT,TRBV21-1,once,TRBJ2-2,.
CASSVELHNEQFF,TGTGCCAGCAGCGTAGAACTCCACAATGAGCAGTTCTTC,TRBV9,.,TRBJ2-1,.
CASSQGLRTDTQYF,TGTGCCAGCAGCCAGGGACTCCGCACAGATACGCAGTATTTT,TRBV7-9,.,TRBJ2-3,.
CASSQGVREADTQYF,TGTGCCAGCAGCCAAGGAGTCAGGGAGGCAGATACGCAGTATTTT,TRBV3-1/TRBV3-2,.,TRBJ2-3,.
CASALAGTNEKLFF,TGTGCCAGCGCGTTGGCAGGGACTAATGAAAAACTGTTTTTT,TRBV2,.,TRBJ1-4,.
CASSPFWDGRSNEQYF,TGTGCCAGCTCACCATTTTGGGACGGGAGGTCCAACGAGCAGTACTTC,TRBV18,.,TRBJ2-7,TRBD2
CASSSDTQGETQYF,TGCGCCAGCAGCTCGGACACCCAGGGAGAGACCCAGTACTTC,TRBV5-1,once,TRBJ2-5,.
CASSQQGQRTEAFF,TGCGCCAGCAGCCAGCAGGGGCAGAGGACTGAAGCTTTCTTT,TRBV4-1,.,TRBJ1-1,.
CAISERQEAGYTF,TGTGCCATCAGTGAAAGGCAGGAAGCTGGCTACACCTTC,TRBV10-3,.,TRBJ1-2,.
CASSLLAGGLETQYF,TGTGCCAGCAGCCTGTTAGCGGGAGGGCTGGAGACCCAGTACTTC,TRBV7-3,.,TRBJ2-5,TRBD2
CASSPSTGMNTEAFF,TGCGCCAGCAGCCCCTCGACAGGGATGAACACTGAAGCTTTCTTT,TRBV5-1,.,TRBJ1-1,TRBD1
CASSPARGARTKPQHF,TGTGCCAGCAGCCCCGCCCGGGGGGCCAGGACCAAGCCCCAGCATTTT,TRBV6-2/TRBV6-3,few,TRBJ1-5,.
CASSSQGWQSISGANVLTF,TGTGCCAGCAGCTCGCAGGGTTGGCAATCAATCTCTGGGGCCAACGTCCTGACTTTC,TRBV5-4,.,TRBJ2-6,.
CASSQAVGLAGADTQYF,TGTGCCAGCAGCCAAGCGGTGGGACTAGCGGGGGCCGATACGCAGTATTTT,TRBV4-2,few,TRBJ2-3,TRBD2
CASSRTGTEETQYF,TGTGCCAGCTCCCGGACGGGGACAGAGGAGACCCAGTACTTC,TRBV18,once,TRBJ2-5,TRBD1
CASTGVRQPQHF,TGTGCCAGCACCGGGGTACGTCAGCCCCAGCATTTT,TRBV28,few,TRBJ1-5,.
CASSRSGTGAYYTF,TGTGCCAGCAGCCGATCCGGGACAGGGGCCTACTACACCTTC,TRBV3-1/TRBV3-2,.,TRBJ1-2,TRBD1
CASSFEVGYIQYF,TGTGCCAGCAGTTTCGAGGTTGGGTACATTCAGTACTTC,TRBV25-1,.,TRBJ2-4,.
CATSDQGNTEAFF,TGTGCCACCAGTGATCAGGGGAACACTGAAGCTTTCTTT,TRBV24-1,once,TRBJ1-1,.
CASNPGKVSPLHF,TGTGCCAGCAACCCAGGGAAAGTTTCACCCCTCCACTTT,TRBV14,.,TRBJ1-6,.
CASSLTLQGGYGYTF,TGTGCCAGCAGCCTTACACTTCAGGGCGGCTATGGCTACACCTTC,TRBV6-5,once,TRBJ1-2,.
CASRERANYGYTF,TGTGCCAGCAGAGAAAGAGCTAACTATGGCTACACCTTC,TRBV28,.,TRBJ1-2,.
CASSWTSPSTIGYNEQFF,TGTGCCAGCAGCTGGACTAGCCCATCCACAATCGGCTACAATGAGCAGTTCTTC,TRBV28,.,TRBJ2-1,TRBD2
CASSPGGGGNEQFF,TGTGCCAGCTCCCCTGGGGGGGGTGGGAATGAGCAGTTCTTC,TRBV27,once,TRBJ2-1,TRBD2
CASLLAGGPGYEQYF,TGCGCCAGCCTGCTAGCGGGAGGGCCTGGCTACGAGCAGTACTTC,TRBV10-2,.,TRBJ2-7,TRBD2
CASSFVGNPNTGELFF,TGTGCCAGCAGCTTCGTCGGGAACCCGAACACCGGGGAGCTGTTTTTT,TRBV7-9,.,TRBJ2-2,.
CASGLQQGALDTQYF,TGTGCTAGTGGTTTACAACAGGGGGCGTTAGATACGCAGTATTTT,TRBV12-5,.,TRBJ2-3,TRBD1
CASSLALDSYGYTF,TGTGCCAGCAGCTTAGCCCTGGACAGCTATGGCTACACCTTC,TRBV7-8,once,TRBJ1-2,.
CASRSRAWETQYF,TGTGCCAGCAGAAGCAGGGCGTGGGAGACCCAGTACTTC,TRBV2,.,TRBJ2-5,.
CASSFSFHGYTF,TGTGCCAGCAGCTTTAGTTTTCATGGCTACACCTTC,TRBV11-2,.,TRBJ1-2,.
CASSYTAQGNTGELFF,TGTGCCAGCAGTTACACGGCTCAGGGAAACACCGGGGAGCTGTTTTTT,TRBV6-5,once,TRBJ2-2,.
CASSFSGQEYSYGYTF,TGTGCCAGCAGCTTTTCAGGACAGGAGTATTCCTATGGCTACACCTTC,TRBV7-9,.,TRBJ1-2,TRBD1
CASSPRPTGELFF,TGTGCCAGCAGCCCCCGTCCCACCGGGGAGCTGTTTTTT,TRBV9,.,TRBJ2-2,.
CASSIRAGTGRNQPQHF,TGTGCCAGTAGTATCCGAGCCGGGACAGGGAGAAATCAGCCCCAGCATTTT,TRBV19,few,TRBJ1-5,TRBD1
CASSLMGQGRNEKLFF,TGTGCCAGCAGCCTGATGGGACAGGGTCGGAATGAAAAACTGTTTTTT,TRBV3-1/TRBV3-2,.,TRBJ1-4,TRBD1
CASSGDRGHAFF,TGTGCCAGCAGCGGGGACAGGGGGCATGCTTTCTTT,TRBV9,once,TRBJ1-1,TRBD1
CASSLQALAGYNEQFF,TGCGCCAGCAGCTTGCAGGCACTAGCGGGTTACAATGAGCAGTTCTTC,TRBV5-1,.,TRBJ2-1,TRBD2
CASSSQTFTYEQYF,TGTGCCAGCAGCTCACAGACATTTACCTACGAGCAGTACTTC,TRBV11-1,.,TRBJ2-7,.
CASSFISGRGNEQFF,TGTGCCAGCAGCTTCATTAGCGGGAGGGGGAATGAGCAGTTCTTC,TRBV5-4,.,TRBJ2-1,TRBD2
CASSFGSVDTEAFF,TGTGCCAGCAGCTTTGGCAGCGTGGACACTGAAGCTTTCTTT,TRBV5-6,.,TRBJ1-1,.
CASSLLGRDMDEQYF,TGTGCCAGCAGCTTACTAGGGAGGGATATGGACGAGCAGTACTTC,TRBV11-2,.,TRBJ2-7,TRBD2